This passage covers 30 T cell receptor beta chains from one sample sequenced in a study of blood T cell repertoires in COVID-19. TCRdb's table, derived via immunoSEQ multiplex PCR, lists solely in-frame clones and lacks some. Of 15,000 to 20,000 clones listed, 80% to 90% are singletons. The specimen sequenced was peripheral blood. Source of these receptors: a man aged 55 to 70 with acute or convalescent COVID-19.

V usage is TRBV7-2 and J usage is TRBJ1-3; TRBD1 aligns across 9 bases. The CDR3 is 16 amino acids. Unmatched junction bases numbered 8, after V lost 4 bases and J lost 4 bases. Germline V gene sequence: CDR1 SGHTA, CDR2 FQGNSA. CDR3 DNA: TGTGCCAGCAGCTCTTATAGGGGGACAGGGGGAAACACCATATATTTT. This translates into CASSSYRGTGGNTIYF.

In its sample, this clone was seen once. The J gene is TRBJ2-5, the V gene TRBV5-1; 9 bases map to TRBD1. The CDR3 has 15 amino acids. Germline V lookup: CDR1 SGHRS, CDR2 YFSETQ. V was clipped by 4 bases and J by 4 bases; unmatched bases: 8. In nucleotides, the CDR3 is TGCGCCAGCAGCCGGGGGGACAGGGAGAGAGAGACCCAGTACTTC. This sequence encodes CASSRGDRERETQYF.

This chain links TRBV24-1 with TRBJ2-5, with D uncertain. V dropped 7 bases and J dropped 0 bases, with 11 bases sitting between them. Germline CDR1 KGHDR, CDR2 SFDVKD. This CDR3 has 14 residues. CDR3 protein: CATSSARYQETQYF. As DNA, the CDR3 is TGTGCCACCAGCAGCGCGAGGTACCAAGAGACCCAGTACTTC.

The CDR3 reads CASSSQTGNSPLHF. CDR3 DNA sequence: TGTGCCAGCAGTTCCCAGACGGGAAATTCACCCCTCCACTTT. This chain connects TRBV2 to TRBJ1-6; no reliable D call. This CDR3 is built from 14 residues. V lost 5 bases and J 7 bases, leaving 12 bases between the germline ends. Germline CDR1 reads SNHLY; CDR2 reads FYNNEI.

The chain links TRBV7-3 to TRBJ2-2, with no clear D. The V end was cut by 4 bases, the J end by 6 bases, with 9 bases between. Germline CDR1 is SGHTA and CDR2 is FQGTGA. The CDR3 is made up of 13 amino acids. Here the CDR3 DNA reads TGTGCCAGCAGCTCAAACTTTGCCGGGGAGCTGTTTTTT. This gives the protein CASSSNFAGELFF.

This chain joins TRBV7-9 and TRBJ2-1; no clear D gene. V was shortened by 2 bases and J by 0 bases, with 11 bases between the two germline ends. The CDR3 sequence is 16 residues long. Germline V gene lookup returns CDR1 SEHNR and CDR2 FQNEAQ (reference sequence). CDR3 DNA: TGTGCCAGCAGCTTATTGGAGAGGAGCTCCTACAATGAGCAGTTCTTC. Its protein product is CASSLLERSSYNEQFF.

This chain uses TRBV6-5 with TRBJ2-1; a possible D gene is TRBD1 (6 bases). The CDR3 loop spans 14 amino acids. Trimming removed 11 bases at V and 5 bases at J, with 19 bases between. Germline V gene data show CDR1 as MNHEY and CDR2 as SVGAGI. This CDR3 reads CAALRGGRDNEQFF. The CDR3 region has the DNA TGTGCCGCCTTAAGAGGGGGACGGGACAATGAGCAGTTCTTC.

This sequence joins TRBV19 and TRBJ1-2, with TRBD1 matching over 9 bases. Germline CDR1 reads LNHDA; CDR2 reads SQIVND (reference sequence). V was clipped by 6 bases and J by 13 bases; unmatched bases: 9. This CDR3 contains 12 residues. This chain's CDR3 is CASRAGTGFFTF. As DNA, the CDR3 is TGTGCCAGTAGGGCCGGGACAGGGTTCTTCACCTTC.

The chain couples TRBV7-9 to TRBJ1-1; D call uncertain. With 1 base removed from V and 3 bases from J, the gap between germline ends came to 9 bases. The length of the CDR3 is 14 residues. Per the germline V gene, CDR1 is SEHNR and CDR2 is FQNEAQ (reference sequence). The CDR3 nucleotides read TGTGCCAGCAGCTTAGAAGGGAGTTACACTGAAGCTTTCTTT. Translation gives CASSLEGSYTEAFF.

The J gene is TRBJ2-7, the V gene TRBV6-5; weak D call: TRBD2 (6 bases). This CDR3 contains 15 residues. The V gene lost 7 bases and the J gene lost 0 bases, with 16 bases spanning the gap. Germline lookup yields CDR1 MNHEY and CDR2 SVGAGI. CDR3 region: CASIPPGGVSYEQYF. Here the CDR3 DNA reads TGTGCCAGCATTCCCCCAGGAGGGGTCTCCTACGAGCAGTACTTC.

The chain carries TRBV21-1 and TRBJ2-5; the table's D call of TRBD1 was not tested on the DNA. TRBV21-1 is flagged as a pseudogene. This CDR3 has 14 amino acids. The CDR3 region is CASSNPTGGETQYF. For the CDR3, the DNA is TGTGCCAGCAGCAACCCCACAGGGGGAGAGACCCAGTACTTC.

The chain is built from TRBV9 and TRBJ1-1, with D possibly TRBD1 on 5 matching bases. CDR1 is SGDLS, CDR2 YYNGEE, per germline. The V gene lost 0 bases and the J gene lost 1 base, with 10 bases spanning the gap. This CDR3 has 15 residues. CDR3 in amino acids: CASSVGPGSNTEAFF. The CDR3 DNA sequence: TGTGCCAGCAGCGTAGGCCCAGGGTCGAACACTGAAGCTTTCTTT.

The CDR3 here is CATLSGGLEAFF. CDR3 in DNA: TGTGCCACACTCTCCGGGGGACTTGAAGCTTTCTTT. The rearrangement uses TRBV10-3 and TRBJ1-1; a possible D gene is TRBD1 (5 bases). The germline V gene has CDR1 ENHRY and CDR2 SYGVKD. The CDR3 spans 12 residues. V gave up 10 bases and J gave up 7 bases, with 16 bases separating them.

The J gene is TRBJ1-2, the V gene TRBV2; 8 bases agree with TRBD1. The ends lost 6 bases at V and 8 bases at J; junction bases unmatched: 5. Looked up from germline, CDR1 is SNHLY and CDR2 is FYNNEI. The CDR3 contains 12 residues. The CDR3 here is CASRQGAQGYTF. The CDR3, as DNA: TGTGCCAGCAGGCAGGGGGCGCAGGGCTACACCTTC.

The V call is TRBV4-1, the J call TRBJ2-3; weak D call: TRBD2 (6 bases). V gave up 0 bases and J gave up 2 bases, with 18 bases separating them. This CDR3 region has 18 residues. Germline V gives CDR1 MGHRA, CDR2 YSYEKL. CDR3 coding DNA: TGCGCCAGCAGCCAAGAAGAGAGCGGGCCTCTTATCACAGATACGCAGTATTTT. The encoded protein is CASSQEESGPLITDTQYF.

J is TRBJ1-2 and V is TRBV2; 8 bases are shared with TRBD1. The ends lost 8 bases at V and 8 bases at J; junction bases unmatched: 13. Germline loops: CDR1 SNHLY, CDR2 FYNNEI. This CDR3 has 14 residues. Written as DNA, the CDR3 is TGTGCCAGCTCTCTCCTAGGGACAGGTCAAGGCTACACCTTC. Translated, it gives CASSLLGTGQGYTF.

This chain joins TRBV27 and TRBJ2-5; D is possibly TRBD1 (6 bases). Germline V gives CDR1 MNHEY, CDR2 SMNVEV (reference sequence). V lost 6 bases and J 3 bases, leaving 17 bases between the germline ends. The CDR3 length is 15 residues. This CDR3 reads CASSAPGTSEETQYF. The CDR3 coding sequence is TGTGCCAGCAGCGCCCCCGGGACATCCGAAGAGACCCAGTACTTC.

V usage is TRBV29-1 and J usage is TRBJ1-1; D might be TRBD1 (5 bases). The V end was cut by 3 bases, the J end by 6 bases, with 20 bases between. The CDR3 is 15 amino acids. Germline V gene lookup returns CDR1 SQVTM and CDR2 ANQGSEA. In nucleotides, the CDR3 is TGCAGCGTTGATTTGAGTCGGAGGGGCGAGGCTGAAGCTTTCTTT. It translates to CSVDLSRRGEAEAFF. Full variable domain (rest looked up from reference TRBV29-1 and TRBJ1-1): SAVISQKPSRDICQRGTSLTIQCQVDSQVTMMFWYRQQPGQSLTLIATANQGSEATYESGFVIDKFPISRPNLTFSTLTVSNMSPEDSSIYLCSVDLSRRGEAEAFFGQGTRLTVV.

DNA for the CDR3: TGTGCCAGCTCACCTGGGACAGTGGTAGACTATGGCTACACCTTC. This gives the protein CASSPGTVVDYGYTF. V gene TRBV18 combines with J gene TRBJ1-2, with 7 bases lining up with TRBD1. The V segment lost 3 bases and the J segment 3 bases; nucleotides outside the gene matches: 7. This CDR3 spans 15 amino acids. Germline CDR1 and CDR2: KGHSH and LQKENI.

The V call is TRBV27, the J call TRBJ1-1, with a weak D call TRBD1 (5 bases). This CDR3 has 15 residues. V was pared by 3 bases and J by 1 base, with 12 bases between. Germline values: CDR1 MNHEY, CDR2 SMNVEV (reference sequence). CDR3 sequence: CASSFSRVPNTEAFF. CDR3 sequence (DNA): TGTGCCAGCAGTTTTTCCAGGGTACCGAACACTGAAGCTTTCTTT.

In its sample, this clone was seen a few times. V and J are TRBV6-6 and TRBJ1-3, with D hard to call. From germline, CDR1 is MNHNY and CDR2 SVGAGI (reference sequence). V was trimmed by 7 bases and J by 3 bases, leaving 19 bases between them. The CDR3 length is 16 residues. CDR3 residues: CASNKGGLGFGNTIYF. CDR3 in DNA: TGTGCCAGCAATAAGGGCGGGCTGGGGTTTGGAAACACCATATATTTT.

This rearrangement joins TRBV24-1 to TRBJ1-4, with D possibly TRBD1 on 5 matching bases. The CDR3 extends over 16 amino acids. V was clipped by 2 bases and J by 5 bases, with 14 bases between them. CDR1 is KGHDR and CDR2 is SFDVKD in the germline V gene. The CDR3 sequence: CATSDSRGDGNEKLFF. DNA of the CDR3: TGTGCCACCAGTGATTCCCGGGGGGACGGGAATGAAAAACTGTTTTTT.

This sequence joins TRBV14 and TRBJ1-1; possible D gene TRBD1, 5 bases. This CDR3 is built from 14 residues. V lost 4 bases and J lost 5, with 14 bases in between. Germline V lookup: CDR1 SGHDN, CDR2 FVKESK. CDR3 nucleotide sequence: TGTGCCAGCAGCCCTCAGCTGGGGGGGACTGAAGCTTTCTTT. This translates into CASSPQLGGTEAFF.

The rearrangement uses TRBV7-9 and TRBJ1-6, with a weak D call TRBD1 (6 bases). V gave up 2 bases and J gave up 7 bases, with 12 bases separating them. Germline V gene sequence: CDR1 SEHNR, CDR2 FQNEAQ (reference sequence). The CDR3 is 15 residues long. The CDR3 DNA reads TGTGCCAGCAGCTTAAGGACAGCAGACAATTCACCCCTCCACTTT. It yields the protein CASSLRTADNSPLHF.

This chain joins TRBV24-1 and TRBJ2-3, with 7 bases lining up with TRBD2. CDR1 and CDR2 (germline): KGHDR, SFDVKD. This CDR3 is 14 amino acids long. The trim removed 3 bases at V and 6 bases at J, leaving 5 bases unmatched. Written as DNA, the CDR3 is TGTGCCACCAGTGATGGTGGGGGGGTCGATACGCAGTATTTT. Its protein is CATSDGGGVDTQYF.

The CDR3 reads CASSFGQGYEQYF. DNA for the CDR3: TGTGCCAGTTCTTTCGGGCAGGGCTACGAGCAGTACTTC. The chain employs TRBV27 and TRBJ2-7, with D tentatively TRBD1 (5 bases). From germline, CDR1 is MNHEY and CDR2 SMNVEV (reference sequence). The V and J ends lost 9 bases and 3 bases respectively, with 15 bases between them. The CDR3 consists of 13 residues.

The rearrangement uses TRBV6-1 and TRBJ1-6, with 10 bases aligning to TRBD1. The CDR3 totals 16 residues. The germline V gene encodes CDR1 MNHNS and CDR2 SASEGT. The ends lost 2 bases at V and 10 bases at J; junction bases unmatched: 8. CDR3 loop: CASSELFGTGDSPLHF. Written as DNA, the CDR3 is TGTGCCAGCAGTGAACTATTCGGGACAGGGGACTCACCCCTCCACTTT.

This chain connects TRBV6-1 to TRBJ1-3; D is unresolved. V shed 8 bases and J shed 1 base, with 21 bases lying between them. CDR3 length: 17 residues. Germline loops: CDR1 MNHNS, CDR2 SASEGT. The CDR3 region has the DNA TGTGCCAGCGGCGAAGGAATAACGTGGCCTTCTGGAAACACCATATATTTT. Amino acids: CASGEGITWPSGNTIYF.

V is TRBV7-2 and J is TRBJ1-2, with D possibly being TRBD1 (5 bases). Germline CDR1 and CDR2: SGHTA and FQGNSA. The length of the CDR3 is 13 residues. Trimming removed 6 bases from V and 2 bases from J, with 10 bases in between. The DNA of the CDR3 is TGTGCCAGCAGTTTGGACATGAACTATGGCTACACCTTC. It specifies CASSLDMNYGYTF.

J is TRBJ1-1 and V is TRBV2, with D tentatively TRBD1 (6 bases). The germline V and J ends were trimmed by 7 bases and 0 bases, with 9 bases remaining between them. Germline V CDR1 and CDR2: SNHLY, FYNNEI. This CDR3 has 13 residues. CDR3 in DNA: TGTGCCAGCATTACAGGGCTGAACACTGAAGCTTTCTTT. Its protein is CASITGLNTEAFF.